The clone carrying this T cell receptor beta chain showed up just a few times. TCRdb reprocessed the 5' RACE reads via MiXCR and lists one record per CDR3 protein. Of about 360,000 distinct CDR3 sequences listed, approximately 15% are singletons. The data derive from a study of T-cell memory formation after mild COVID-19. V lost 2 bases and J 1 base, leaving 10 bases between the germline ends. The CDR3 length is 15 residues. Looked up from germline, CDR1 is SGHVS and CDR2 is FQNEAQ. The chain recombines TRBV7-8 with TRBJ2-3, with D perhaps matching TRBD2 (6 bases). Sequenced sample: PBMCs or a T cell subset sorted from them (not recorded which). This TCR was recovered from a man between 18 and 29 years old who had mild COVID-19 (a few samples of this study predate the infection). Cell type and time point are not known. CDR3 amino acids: CASSLRDWGTDTQYF. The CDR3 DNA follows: TGTGCCAGCAGCTTAAGGGACTGGGGCACAGATACGCAGTATTTT.